This T cell receptor (beta chain) emerged from a study of tumor-infiltrating lymphocytes in primary liver carcinoma. Turning to this clonotype: Antigen specificity is unknown.

cDNA specific to TCR beta was made from roughly 500 ng of total RNA, with a constant-region primer employed for priming. For TCR beta, libraries were produced by three nested multiplex PCR rounds using slightly modified ARM-PCR. The opening two PCR rounds, about 11 cycles each, paired TRBV1-TRBV30 forward primers with a C-beta reverse primer. Each CDR3 protein gets one entry after TCRdb re-called the multiplex PCR reads with MiXCR. This repertoire shows around 78,000 distinct CDR3 sequences, about 64% found once; its top ten account for approximately 13%. Unmatched junction bases numbered 7, after V lost 6 bases and J lost 0 bases. Germline lookup yields CDR1 DFQATT and CDR2 SNEGSKA (reference sequence). This CDR3 comprises 15 residues. The source material, 20-30 mg of unsorted bulk tissue, was used to co-extract RNA and DNA. Surgical resection was the treatment these patients received for primary liver carcinoma.

Study outcomes and limitations: Merely some 7-24% of top clones spanned all five tumor regions.

The chain employs TRBV20-1 and TRBJ2-1; 8 bases align to TRBD2. The receptor was isolated from a woman in her fifties or sixties with primary liver carcinoma and hepatitis B virus infection. The sequencing sample was made of liver tumor tissue from sampling region 4. Stated subset: tumor region T4, right-lateral pole. CDR3 DNA: TGCAGTGCGGATGTTAGCGGGATCTCCTACAATGAGCAGTTCTTC. Encoded protein: CSADVSGISYNEQFF.